These 26 T cell receptor beta chains were sequenced from one sample in a study of beta chain features in type 1 diabetes. Study observations and caveats: Among patients with Type 1 diabetes, TCRB CDR3s were moderately but significantly shorter in every one of the four CD4+ subsets.

No antigens are known for them. The study reverse transcribed the entire isolated RNA, so it sequenced expressed TCRB transcripts. Measured with immunoSEQ multiplex PCR; TCRdb has only the in-frame clones, and not every one. Among a few hundred thousand clones listed, about 12% were seen once. The sample was naive CD4+ T cells from blood. The receptors were sampled from a woman younger than 30 with type 1 diabetes.

This clone was picked up a small number of times. J is TRBJ1-5 and V is TRBV7-2; D is unresolved. V lost 1 base, J lost 5 bases, and 12 bases lay in between. The length of the CDR3 is 15 residues. Germline CDR1 and CDR2: SGHTA and FQGNSA. The CDR3 coding sequence is TGTGCCAGCAGCTTAGTGGCGGGTGGCTATCAGCCCCAGCATTTT. Protein: CASSLVAGGYQPQHF.

This clone showed up just a few times. The rearrangement uses TRBV9 and TRBJ1-2; TRBD1 might be the D (6 bases). Germline V lookup: CDR1 SGDLS, CDR2 YYNGEE. With 3 bases removed from V and 8 bases from J, the gap between germline ends came to 20 bases. The CDR3 has 15 amino acids. The CDR3 nucleotides are TGTGCCAGCAGCGCTGGAACAGGGACGGCGTGGGGCTACACCTTC. The encoded protein is CASSAGTGTAWGYTF.

This clone was found a few times. This chain connects TRBV29-1 to TRBJ2-1; D perhaps matches TRBD2 (6 bases). This CDR3 is 15 amino acids long. The germline V gene encodes CDR1 SQVTM and CDR2 ANQGSEA. Trimming left V 4 bases short and J 3 bases short, with 16 bases between. The CDR3 is CSVGYGAGGYNEQFF. In DNA form, the CDR3 reads TGCAGCGTTGGGTATGGAGCGGGCGGCTACAATGAGCAGTTCTTC.

This clone was recorded a few times. DNA of the CDR3: TGTGCCAGCAGTGAAGTGGCCGATGAAAAACTGTTTTTT. Protein sequence: CASSEVADEKLFF. The J gene is TRBJ1-4, the V gene TRBV25-1; D gene uncertain. Germline-derived CDR1 and CDR2 are MGHDK and SYGVNS. This CDR3 spans 13 amino acids. The ends were cut back, 2 bases at V and 6 bases at J, with 7 bases in the middle.

This clone has just a few counts. This chain connects TRBV5-4 to TRBJ2-6; a possible D gene is TRBD1 (5 bases). Germline V lookup: CDR1 SGHNT, CDR2 YYREEE (reference sequence). The CDR3 extends over 17 amino acids. V shed 4 bases and J shed 1 base, with 15 bases lying between them. For the CDR3, the DNA is TGTGCCAGCAGCCTCCAGGGTATGCTTTCTGGGGCCAACGTCCTGACTTTC. Residues: CASSLQGMLSGANVLTF.

This clone was detected only a few times. This chain uses TRBV5-1 with TRBJ2-7; 10 bases match TRBD1. J gave up 5 bases and V 4 bases, and 9 bases lay outside the gene matches. Germline CDR1 SGHRS, CDR2 YFSETQ. The CDR3 loop spans 15 amino acids. CDR3 sequence: CASSLDRGPVDEQYF. The DNA for the CDR3 is TGCGCCAGCAGCCTAGACAGGGGGCCGGTGGACGAGCAGTACTTC.

V is TRBV10-3 and J is TRBJ1-2, with 7 bases that match TRBD1. This CDR3 contains 15 residues. Germline CDR1 ENHRY, CDR2 SYGVKD. V gave up 5 bases and J gave up 8 bases; unmatched junction bases: 14. Here the CDR3 DNA reads TGTGCCATCAGTCAGGGGGACCTCCGAGGATGGGGCTACACCTTC. It specifies CAISQGDLRGWGYTF.

This clone turned up a few times. This sequence joins TRBV29-1 and TRBJ2-5; possible D gene TRBD2, 5 bases. CDR3 length: 14 amino acids. From germline, CDR1 is SQVTM and CDR2 ANQGSEA. V was cut by 4 bases and J by 2 bases, with 14 bases left in between. CDR3 bases: TGCAGCGTTGGGTCTAGCCGGAAGCAAGAGACCCAGTACTTC. Translated: CSVGSSRKQETQYF.

The chain recombines TRBV5-6 with TRBJ2-6; 7 bases fit TRBD2. CDR1 is SGHDT and CDR2 is YYEEEE in the germline V gene. V shed 0 bases and J 3 bases; nucleotides not matched to a gene: 0. The CDR3 runs 15 residues. The CDR3 spells CASSLAGGGANVLTF. CDR3 DNA: TGTGCCAGCAGCTTGGCGGGAGGTGGGGCCAACGTCCTGACTTTC.

This clone was detected only a few times. The chain has TRBV14 and TRBJ2-6; 10 bases agree with TRBD2. Germline V CDR1 and CDR2: SGHDN, FVKESK. The junction had 9 bases not matched to a gene; V was cut back by 0 bases and J by 4 bases. There are 19 residues in the CDR3. CDR3 in amino acids: CASSQEAAGGPSGANVLTF. Written as DNA, the CDR3 is TGTGCCAGCAGCCAAGAGGCAGCGGGAGGGCCGAGCGGGGCCAACGTCCTGACTTTC.

This rearrangement joins TRBV29-1 to TRBJ1-4; no firm D call. The CDR3 totals 14 residues. V was shortened by 8 bases and J by 5 bases, with 18 bases between the two germline ends. Germline-derived CDR1 and CDR2 are SQVTM and ANQGSEA. The CDR3 reads CSILGSLSNEKLFF. The DNA of the CDR3 is TGCAGCATTCTCGGGTCATTATCGAATGAAAAACTGTTTTTT.

This clone was counted only a few times. This chain uses TRBV25-1 with TRBJ1-2; D might be TRBD1 (5 bases). The CDR3 runs to 15 residues. Germline assignment: CDR1 MGHDK and CDR2 SYGVNS. Trimming took 2 bases from V and 6 from J, leaving 16 bases between them. The CDR3: CASSEGPGRVDGYTF. As DNA, the CDR3 is TGTGCCAGCAGTGAAGGCCCAGGGAGGGTCGATGGCTACACCTTC.

The V gene is TRBV29-1, the J gene TRBJ2-7; TRBD1 might be the D (6 bases). With 4 bases removed from V and 4 bases from J, the gap between germline ends came to 8 bases. CDR1 SQVTM and CDR2 ANQGSEA come from the germline V gene. This CDR3 has 11 amino acids. The CDR3 coding sequence is TGCAGCGTTGTAACAGGGTACGAGCAGTACTTC. As protein: CSVVTGYEQYF.

V is TRBV11-2 and J is TRBJ1-3; D is perhaps TRBD1 (5 bases). This CDR3 has 15 amino acids. The germline V and J ends were trimmed by 5 bases and 0 bases, with 11 bases remaining between them. Germline assignment: CDR1 SGHAT and CDR2 FQNNGV. The CDR3 is CASSRQYLSGNTIYF. Written as DNA, the CDR3 is TGTGCCAGCAGCCGACAGTATCTCTCTGGAAACACCATATATTTT.

The chain carries TRBV19 and TRBJ2-1; a weak D match, TRBD1 (5 bases). Germline V gene data show CDR1 as LNHDA and CDR2 as SQIVND (reference sequence). Trimming took off 11 bases at V and 7 bases at J, with 12 bases between the two ends. CDR3 size: 11 residues. This CDR3 reads CASKGFNEQFF. The CDR3 nucleotides are TGTGCCTCAAAGGGGTTTAATGAGCAGTTCTTC.

A word on this clone: Other DNA sequences in this specimen translate into the identical CDR3. The V and J genes are TRBV7-2 and TRBJ1-5, with D uncertain. CDR1 is SGHTA, CDR2 FQGNSA, per germline. Trimming stripped 1 base from V and 4 bases from J, with 8 bases between. The length of the CDR3 is 14 residues. CDR3 residues: CASSLEGGNQPQHF. In DNA, the CDR3 is TGTGCCAGCAGCTTAGAAGGAGGGAATCAGCCCCAGCATTTT.

At least ten counts were recorded for this clone. The rearrangement links TRBV23-1 to TRBJ2-1; tentatively, D is TRBD2 (5 bases). TRBV23-1 is labeled an ORF, and its function is uncertain. The V end lost 1 base, the J end lost 9 bases, and 13 bases lay between the germline ends. This CDR3 comprises 14 residues. The CDR3 loop reads CASSQWTSPGEQFF. CDR3 bases: TGCGCCAGCAGTCAATGGACTTCGCCGGGTGAGCAGTTCTTC.

The chain is built from TRBV28 and TRBJ1-2; D gene ambiguous. This CDR3 comprises 12 residues. Between the trimmed V and J ends, which lost 7 bases and 7 bases, there was a span of 13 bases. Germline CDR1 MDHEN, CDR2 SYDVKM. This CDR3 is CASTSSAGGYTF. The CDR3 nucleotides are TGTGCCAGCACCTCCTCTGCAGGTGGCTACACCTTC.

This sequence joins TRBV9 and TRBJ2-5; D call uncertain. Germline V gene data show CDR1 as SGDLS and CDR2 as YYNGEE. V gave up 1 base and J gave up 5 bases, with 12 bases separating them. This CDR3 has 14 residues. CDR3 protein: CASSVSAGRETQYF. For the CDR3, the DNA is TGTGCCAGCAGCGTATCGGCCGGCAGGGAGACCCAGTACTTC.

The sample holds a few counts of this clone. The chain carries TRBV6-5 and TRBJ2-3, with D hard to call. Trimming left V 6 bases short and J 5 bases short, with 9 bases between. Germline V gene data show CDR1 as MNHEY and CDR2 as SVGAGI. The CDR3 sequence is 12 residues long. As DNA, the CDR3 is TGTGCCAGCAGCCGCATTAGAGATACGCAGTATTTT. It yields the protein CASSRIRDTQYF.

This clone was seen only a few times. The V gene is TRBV5-1, the J gene TRBJ1-1; 7 positions agree with TRBD1. Trimming at V came to 0 bases and at J to 4 bases, leaving 6 bases not matched to a gene. Germline CDR1 is SGHRS and CDR2 is YFSETQ. CDR3 length: 15 amino acids. CDR3 amino acids: CASSLGQGSGTEAFF. In DNA form, the CDR3 reads TGCGCCAGCAGCTTGGGACAGGGAAGTGGCACTGAAGCTTTCTTT. The variable domain in full, completed from reference TRBV5-1 and TRBJ1-1, reads KAGVTQTPRYLIKTRGQQVTLSCSPISGHRSVSWYQQTPGQGLQFLFEYFSETQRNKGNFPGRFSGRQFSNSRSEMNVSTLELGDSALYLCASSLGQGSGTEAFFGQGTRLTVV.

The chain recombines TRBV4-3 with TRBJ1-4, with D possibly TRBD1 on 5 matching bases. CDR1 is LGHNA, CDR2 YSLEER, per germline. The CDR3 runs 16 residues. Trimming shortened V by 0 bases and J by 10 bases, and 18 bases separated the two germline ends. The CDR3 coding sequence is TGCGCCAGCAGCCAAGATGTCCCAGGGCTAGTTGGAAAACTGTTTTTT. This encodes CASSQDVPGLVGKLFF.

The V gene is TRBV7-2, the J gene TRBJ2-3; D may be TRBD2 (5 bases). The V and J ends lost 1 base and 2 bases respectively, with 13 bases between them. Per germline, CDR1 SGHTA and CDR2 FQGNSA. The CDR3 has 16 amino acids. CDR3: CASSLVGIGYTDTQYF. DNA for the CDR3: TGTGCCAGCAGCTTAGTCGGGATAGGGTACACAGATACGCAGTATTTT. Variable domain in full (rest from reference TRBV7-2 and TRBJ2-3): GAGVSQSPSNKVTEKGKDVELRCDPISGHTALYWYRQSLGQGLEFLIYFQGNSAPDKSGLPSDRFSAERTGGSVSTLTIQRTQQEDSAVYLCASSLVGIGYTDTQYFGPGTRLTVL.

The chain carries TRBV7-3 and TRBJ2-1; 12 nucleotides align to TRBD1. Germline CDR1 and CDR2: SGHTA and FQGTGA. The CDR3 loop spans 16 amino acids. V lost 5 bases, J lost 7 bases, and 9 bases stayed unmatched. DNA for the CDR3: TGTGCCAGCAGCCCGGGTGGGGACAGGGGGCAGAATGAGCAGTTCTTC. Protein: CASSPGGDRGQNEQFF.

This chain uses TRBV9 with TRBJ2-2; D gene ambiguous. Germline lookup yields CDR1 SGDLS and CDR2 YYNGEE. The CDR3 is 12 residues long. Trimming left V 4 bases short and J 5 bases short, with 6 bases between. DNA of the CDR3: TGTGCCAGCAGCTCCCTTACCGGGGAGCTGTTTTTT. Translation: CASSSLTGELFF.

The chain recombines TRBV29-1 with TRBJ1-5; D is unresolved. V lost 4 bases, J lost 5 bases, and 12 bases lay in between. CDR3 length equals 13 residues. Germline CDR1 reads SQVTM; CDR2 reads ANQGSEA. The CDR3 coding sequence is TGCAGCGTTGGTGAGGTTGCTGATCAGCCCCAGCATTTT. It translates to CSVGEVADQPQHF.